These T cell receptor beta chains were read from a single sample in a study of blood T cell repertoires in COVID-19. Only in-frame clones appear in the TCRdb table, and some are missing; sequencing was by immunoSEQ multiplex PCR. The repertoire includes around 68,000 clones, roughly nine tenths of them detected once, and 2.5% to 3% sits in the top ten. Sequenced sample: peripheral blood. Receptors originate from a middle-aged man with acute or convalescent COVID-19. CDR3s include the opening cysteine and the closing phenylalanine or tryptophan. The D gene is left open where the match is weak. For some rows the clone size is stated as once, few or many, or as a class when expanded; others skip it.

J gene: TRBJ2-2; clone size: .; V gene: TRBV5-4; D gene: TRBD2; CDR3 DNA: TGTGCCAGCAGCCGCGGCGCTAGCGGGAGGGAAACCGGGGAGCTGTTTTTT; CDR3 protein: CASSRGASGRETGELFF
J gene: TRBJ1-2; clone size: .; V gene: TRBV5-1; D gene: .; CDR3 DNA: TGCGCCAGCAGCTCCGGACAAGTAGGGCTATATGGCTACACCTTC; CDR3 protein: CASSSGQVGLYGYTF
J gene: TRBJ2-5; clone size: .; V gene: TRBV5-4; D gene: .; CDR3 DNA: TGTGCCAGCAGCTTGGCGGTAGGCGGGGAAGAGACCCAGTACTTC; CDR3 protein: CASSLAVGGEETQYF
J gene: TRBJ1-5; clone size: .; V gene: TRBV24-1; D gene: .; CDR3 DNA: TGTGCCACCAGTGCGGGACTGAGTAGCAATCAGCCCCAGCATTTT; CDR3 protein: CATSAGLSSNQPQHF
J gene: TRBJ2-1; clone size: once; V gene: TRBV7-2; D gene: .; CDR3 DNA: TGTGCCAGCAGGCCTCGGGAGAGCCACGGCAATGAGCAGTTCTTC; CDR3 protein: CASRPRESHGNEQFF
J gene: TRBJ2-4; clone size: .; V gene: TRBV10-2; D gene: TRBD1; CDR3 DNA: TGCGCCAGCAGTGAGTTGGACAGGGGGTCGGGCGGCATTCAGTACTTC; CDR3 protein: CASSELDRGSGGIQYF
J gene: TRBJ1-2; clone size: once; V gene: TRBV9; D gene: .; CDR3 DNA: TGTGCCAGCAGCCCAGACCCGGGAGCGGGCTACACCTTC; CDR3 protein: CASSPDPGAGYTF
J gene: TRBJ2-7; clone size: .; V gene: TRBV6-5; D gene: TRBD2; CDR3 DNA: TGTGCCAGCAGTTACGGGAGGGGCTACGAGCAGTACTTC; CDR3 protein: CASSYGRGYEQYF
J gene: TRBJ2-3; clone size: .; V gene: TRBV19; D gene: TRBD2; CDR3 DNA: TGTGCCAGTAGGCGGGGAGCGGGGGCCACAGATACGCAGTATTTT; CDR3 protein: CASRRGAGATDTQYF
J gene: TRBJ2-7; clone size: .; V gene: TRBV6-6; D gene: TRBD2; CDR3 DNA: TGTGCCAGCAGCTCCGGGGTAACAGCGGGACCTCGGGAGCAGTACTTC; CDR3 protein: CASSSGVTAGPREQYF
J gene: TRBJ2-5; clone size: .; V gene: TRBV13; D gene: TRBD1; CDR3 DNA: TGTGCCAGCAGCTCATTGGGACAGGGGGCAGAGACCCAGTACTTC; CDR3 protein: CASSSLGQGAETQYF
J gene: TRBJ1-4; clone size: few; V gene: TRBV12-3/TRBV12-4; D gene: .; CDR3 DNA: TGTGCCAGCCGAGGGGAAAAACTGTTTTTT; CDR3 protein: CASRGEKLFF
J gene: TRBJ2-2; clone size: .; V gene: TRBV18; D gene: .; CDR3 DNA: TGTGCCAGCTCACCACTGTCGAGCGCTGCGAACACCGGGGAGCTGTTTTTT; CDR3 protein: CASSPLSSAANTGELFF
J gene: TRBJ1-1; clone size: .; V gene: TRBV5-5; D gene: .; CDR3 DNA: TGTGCCAGCAGCTTGGGACACTCGAACACTGAAGCTTTCTTT; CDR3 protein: CASSLGHSNTEAFF
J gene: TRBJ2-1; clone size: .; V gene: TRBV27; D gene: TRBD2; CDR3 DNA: TGTGCCAGCAGACTTCAAACTAGCGGGAGGTCACTTGAGCAGTTCTTC; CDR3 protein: CASRLQTSGRSLEQFF
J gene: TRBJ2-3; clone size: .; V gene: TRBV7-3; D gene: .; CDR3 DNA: TGTGCCAGCAGCTTAGTGAAGGACAACCCCCATACGCAGTATTTT; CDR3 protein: CASSLVKDNPHTQYF
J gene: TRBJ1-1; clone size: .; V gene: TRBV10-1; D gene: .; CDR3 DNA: TGCGCCAGCAGCTGGCAGGGGAACGCTGAAGCTTTCTTT; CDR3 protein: CASSWQGNAEAFF
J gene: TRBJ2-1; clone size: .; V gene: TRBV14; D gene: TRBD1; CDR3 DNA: TGTGCCAGCAGCCAAGCCCCGGGACAGGGCTACAATGAGCAGTTCTTC; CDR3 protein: CASSQAPGQGYNEQFF
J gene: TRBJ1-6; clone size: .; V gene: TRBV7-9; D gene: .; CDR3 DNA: TGTGCCAGCTCGCGGGGAAATTCACCCCTCCACTTT; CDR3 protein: CASSRGNSPLHF
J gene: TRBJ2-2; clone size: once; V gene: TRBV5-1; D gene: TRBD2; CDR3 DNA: TGCGCCAGCAGCTTGTCAGGCGGGAGATTTGACACCGGGGAGCTGTTTTTT; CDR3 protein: CASSLSGGRFDTGELFF
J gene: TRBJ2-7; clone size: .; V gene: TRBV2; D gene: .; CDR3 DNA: TGTGCCAGCAAGTCGTTTCAGTACGAGCAGTACTTC; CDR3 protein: CASKSFQYEQYF
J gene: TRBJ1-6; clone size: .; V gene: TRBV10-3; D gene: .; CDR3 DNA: TGTGCCATCAGTGCTCAGGGCAATAATTCACCCCTCCACTTT; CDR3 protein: CAISAQGNNSPLHF
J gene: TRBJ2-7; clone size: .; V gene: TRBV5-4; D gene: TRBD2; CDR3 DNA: TGTGCCAGCAGCTTGGGACTAGCGGAGAGCTCCTACGAGCAGTACTTC; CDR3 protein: CASSLGLAESSYEQYF
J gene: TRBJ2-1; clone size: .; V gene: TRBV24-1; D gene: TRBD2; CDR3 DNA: TGTGCCACCAGTAGTACAGCGGGAGGGTTGGATGAGCAGTTCTTC; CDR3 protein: CATSSTAGGLDEQFF
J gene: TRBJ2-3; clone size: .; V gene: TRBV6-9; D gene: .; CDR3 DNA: TGTGCCAGCAGTTATCCCAGGGTATATTGTCTGGATACGCAGTATTTT; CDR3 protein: CASSYPRVYCLDTQYF
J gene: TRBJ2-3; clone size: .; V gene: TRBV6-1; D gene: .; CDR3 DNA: TGTGCCAGCAGTGAAGTATCGAGCACAGATACGCAGTATTTT; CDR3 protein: CASSEVSSTDTQYF
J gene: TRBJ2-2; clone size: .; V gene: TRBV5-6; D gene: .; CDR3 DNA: TGTGCCAGCAGCTTATACGGGAACACCGGGGAGCTGTTTTTT; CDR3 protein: CASSLYGNTGELFF
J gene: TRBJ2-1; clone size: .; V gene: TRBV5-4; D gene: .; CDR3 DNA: TGTGCCAGCAGCTACAGACAGGCAATCACGGGGAATGAGCAGTTCTTC; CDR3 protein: CASSYRQAITGNEQFF
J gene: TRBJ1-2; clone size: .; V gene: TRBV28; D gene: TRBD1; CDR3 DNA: TGTGCCAGCAGTTTATCGGACAGGTACGGCTACACCTTC; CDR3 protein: CASSLSDRYGYTF
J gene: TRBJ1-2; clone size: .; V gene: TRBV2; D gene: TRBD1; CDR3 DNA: TGTGCCAGCAGAGACACAGGGGGCTTAACCTATGGCTACACCTTC; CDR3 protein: CASRDTGGLTYGYTF
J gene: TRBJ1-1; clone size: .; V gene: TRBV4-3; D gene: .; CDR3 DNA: TGCGCCAGCAGCCGGGGAGGGGTGAACACTGAAGCTTTCTTT; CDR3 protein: CASSRGGVNTEAFF
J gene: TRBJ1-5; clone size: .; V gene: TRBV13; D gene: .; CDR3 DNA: TGTGCCAGCAGCTTACAGGGGTACAATCAGCCCCAGCATTTT; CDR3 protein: CASSLQGYNQPQHF
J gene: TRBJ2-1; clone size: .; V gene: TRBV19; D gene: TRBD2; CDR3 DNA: TGTGCCAGTAGTATGGCGGGAGGGCTTTCCCGGAATGAGCAGTTCTTC; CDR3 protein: CASSMAGGLSRNEQFF
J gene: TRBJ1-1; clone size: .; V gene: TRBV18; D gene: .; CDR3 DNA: TGTGCCAGCTCACCACCGGCCCGATACGCTGAAGCTTTCTTT; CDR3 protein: CASSPPARYAEAFF
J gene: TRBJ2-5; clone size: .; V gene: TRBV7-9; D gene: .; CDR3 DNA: TGTGCCAGCAGCTTAGCGCAAGGACTTGACCAAGAGACCCAGTACTTC; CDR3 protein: CASSLAQGLDQETQYF
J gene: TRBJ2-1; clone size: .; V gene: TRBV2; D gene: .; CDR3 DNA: TGTGCCAGCAATATCGATGGGCAGGCCAATGAGCAGTTCTTC; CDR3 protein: CASNIDGQANEQFF
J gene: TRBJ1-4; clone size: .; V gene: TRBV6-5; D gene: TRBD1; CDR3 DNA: TGTGCCAGCAGTTACGACAGGGGGTCATCTAATGAAAAACTGTTTTTT; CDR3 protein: CASSYDRGSSNEKLFF
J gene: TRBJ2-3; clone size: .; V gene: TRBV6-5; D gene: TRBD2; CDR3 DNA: TGTGCCAGTACTAGCGGGATAATCGATACGCAGTATTTT; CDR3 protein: CASTSGIIDTQYF
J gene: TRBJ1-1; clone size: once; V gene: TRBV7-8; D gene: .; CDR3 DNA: TGTGCCAGCAGCTCATACTTGAACACTGAAGCTTTCTTT; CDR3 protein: CASSSYLNTEAFF
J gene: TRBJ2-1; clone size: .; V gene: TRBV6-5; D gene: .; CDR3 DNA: TGTGCCAGCACTCCCGCCCGGGCAGGGCGCAATGAGCAGTTCTTC; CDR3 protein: CASTPARAGRNEQFF
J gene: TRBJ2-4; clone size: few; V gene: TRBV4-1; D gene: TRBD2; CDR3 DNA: TGCGCCAGCAGCCAAGGGGGGGGAGGTGTTGGGTCTGACATTCAGTACTTC; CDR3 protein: CASSQGGGGVGSDIQYF
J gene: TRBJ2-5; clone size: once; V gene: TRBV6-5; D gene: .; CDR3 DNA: TGTGCCAGCAGTAATAGTCTTGGAGAGACCCAGTACTTC; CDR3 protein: CASSNSLGETQYF
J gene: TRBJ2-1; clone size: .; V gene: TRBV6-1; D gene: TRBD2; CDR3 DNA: TGTGCCAGCAGTGAACTTTTGGGTAGCGGGAGTTCGGATGAGCAGTTCTTC; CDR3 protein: CASSELLGSGSSDEQFF
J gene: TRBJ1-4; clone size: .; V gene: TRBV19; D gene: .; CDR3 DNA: TGTGCCAGTAGCCTCTCCGCAGGGGCGCGGAATGAAAAACTGTTTTTT; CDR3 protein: CASSLSAGARNEKLFF
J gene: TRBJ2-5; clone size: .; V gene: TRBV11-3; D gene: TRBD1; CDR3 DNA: TGTGCCAGCAGCTTAAAGGGACAGGGGAGAGGGGAGACCCAGTACTTC; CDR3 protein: CASSLKGQGRGETQYF
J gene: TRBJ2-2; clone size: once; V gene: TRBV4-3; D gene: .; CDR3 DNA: TGCGCCAGCAGCCCCCTTCAGCGCACCGGGGAGCTGTTTTTT; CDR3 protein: CASSPLQRTGELFF